What follows are 29 T cell receptor beta chains derived from one specimen sequenced in a study of PD-L1 blockade in urothelial cancer. The repertoire was sequenced with immunoSEQ multiplex PCR; TCRdb's copy has only in-frame clones and lacks some. The table lists approximately 83,000 clones, around four fifths of them singletons. Time point indicated: peripheral blood 6 weeks after treatment start. The starting material was PBMCs, obtained around atezolizumab (anti-PD-L1) treatment. These TCRs come from a man aged 70 or older with urothelial cancer.

The chain carries TRBV18 and TRBJ1-2; D is possibly TRBD1 (6 bases). The germline V and J ends were trimmed by 2 bases and 8 bases, with 12 bases remaining between them. The germline V gene has CDR1 KGHSH and CDR2 LQKENI. This CDR3 comprises 13 residues. The DNA of the CDR3 is TGTGCCAGCTCACCAATTCAGGGGAACGGCTACACCTTC. Translation: CASSPIQGNGYTF.

The rearrangement joins TRBV18 to TRBJ2-3, with D possibly matching TRBD2 (5 bases). The length of the CDR3 is 14 residues. CDR1 is KGHSH and CDR2 is LQKENI in the germline V gene. Trimming took off 4 bases at V and 6 bases at J, with 14 bases between the two ends. For the CDR3, the DNA is TGTGCCAGCTCACGGCCGGGCGGAGGCGATACGCAGTATTTT. Residues: CASSRPGGGDTQYF. Drawing the rest from reference TRBV18 and TRBJ2-3, the complete variable domain is NAGVMQNPRHLVRRRGQEARLRCSPMKGHSHVYWYRQLPEEGLKFMVYLQKENIIDESGMPKERFSAEFPKEGPSILRIQQVVRGDSAAYFCASSRPGGGDTQYFGPGTRLTVL.

The V and J genes are TRBV7-6 and TRBJ2-7; TRBD1 matches 7 bases. V lost 4 bases, J lost 5 bases, and 5 bases stayed unmatched. Looked up from germline, CDR1 is SGHVS and CDR2 is FNYEAQ. The CDR3 runs 13 residues. In nucleotides, the CDR3 is TGTGCCAGCAGCTCCGGACAGGTGAACGAGCAGTACTTC. Encoded protein: CASSSGQVNEQYF.

This clone was detected once. The chain has TRBV7-2 and TRBJ2-3, with TRBD1 as a possible D gene (5 bases). Trimming cost V 1 base and J 6 bases, with 14 bases left between them. CDR1 SGHTA and CDR2 FQGNSA come from the germline V gene. This CDR3 has 15 amino acids. CDR3 coding DNA: TGTGCCAGCAGCTTAGGTCTAGGGGCATCGGATACGCAGTATTTT. The encoded protein is CASSLGLGASDTQYF.

The gene calls are TRBV18 and TRBJ2-3, with TRBD2 matching 10 bases. The germline gives CDR1 KGHSH, CDR2 LQKENI. Trimming at V came to 6 bases and at J to 2 bases, leaving 8 bases not matched to a gene. This CDR3 spans 16 amino acids. The CDR3 reads CASSRQTSGPTDTQYF. As DNA, the CDR3 is TGTGCCAGCTCTCGACAGACTAGCGGGCCCACAGATACGCAGTATTTT.

The rearrangement links TRBV7-9 to TRBJ2-5, with D unresolved. In germline, CDR1 is SEHNR, CDR2 FQNEAQ (reference sequence). V was clipped by 5 bases and J by 1 base, with 11 bases between them. The CDR3 length is 14 residues. CDR3 region: CASSRTTFQETQYF. Written as DNA, the CDR3 is TGTGCCAGCAGCCGTACAACCTTCCAAGAGACCCAGTACTTC. Full variable domain (missing parts from reference TRBV7-9 and TRBJ2-5): DTGVSQNPRHKITKRGQNVTFRCDPISEHNRLYWYRQTLGQGPEFLTYFQNEAQLEKSRLLSDRFSAERPKGSFSTLEIQRTEQGDSAMYLCASSRTTFQETQYFGPGTRLLVL.

The chain joins TRBV6-6 to TRBJ2-7; 10 nucleotides line up with TRBD2. Germline V gene sequence: CDR1 MNHNY, CDR2 SVGAGI (reference sequence). The CDR3 loop spans 14 amino acids. The V and J ends lost 6 bases and 2 bases, in that order; junction bases with no gene match: 4. CDR3 coding DNA: TGTGCCAGCAGGTCGACTAGCGGGCCCTACGAGCAGTACTTC. Translating it yields CASRSTSGPYEQYF.

V and J are TRBV27 and TRBJ2-3; 10 bases match TRBD2. The germline gives CDR1 MNHEY, CDR2 SMNVEV (reference sequence). With 9 bases clipped from V and 3 bases from J, the junction kept 9 bases outside the gene matches. The length of the CDR3 is 15 residues. CDR3 protein: CASKREGLGTDTQYF. DNA for the CDR3: TGTGCCAGTAAGCGGGAGGGCCTTGGGACAGATACGCAGTATTTT.

The rearrangement links TRBV5-1 to TRBJ2-5, with TRBD1 matching 8 bases. V gave up 0 bases and J gave up 3 bases; unmatched junction bases: 7. The CDR3 has 16 residues. Germline CDR1 is SGHRS and CDR2 is YFSETQ. CDR3 residues: CASSLDSSGGEETQYF. CDR3 in DNA: TGCGCCAGCAGCTTGGATAGTTCAGGGGGCGAAGAGACCCAGTACTTC.

This clone turned up a few times. This rearrangement joins TRBV7-2 to TRBJ2-3; 13 nucleotides align to TRBD2. The CDR3 sequence is 18 residues long. Germline lookup yields CDR1 SGHTA and CDR2 FQGNSA. The V and J ends lost 5 bases and 1 base, in that order; junction bases with no gene match: 9. The CDR3 is CASSKRGTSGTGTDTQYF. The CDR3 DNA is TGTGCCAGCAGCAAACGGGGGACTAGCGGGACTGGCACAGATACGCAGTATTTT.

This clone was picked up one time. This chain connects TRBV5-1 to TRBJ2-1, with TRBD2 matching 9 bases. Germline V gives CDR1 SGHRS, CDR2 YFSETQ. The CDR3 loop spans 15 amino acids. Germline trimming cut 2 bases from V and 3 bases from J; bases unmatched to any gene: 3. As DNA, the CDR3 is TGCGCCAGCAGCTTTACTAGCGGGTTCTACAATGAGCAGTTCTTC. Protein sequence: CASSFTSGFYNEQFF.

In this sample, this clone turned up once. This rearrangement joins TRBV7-8 to TRBJ1-4, with TRBD1 as a possible D gene (5 bases). Trimming removed 1 base at V and 3 bases at J, with 9 bases between. The CDR3 runs to 15 residues. CDR1 is SGHVS, CDR2 FQNEAQ, per germline. The CDR3 is CASSLVAGANEKLFF. The CDR3 bases are TGTGCCAGCAGCTTAGTGGCGGGGGCTAATGAAAAACTGTTTTTT.

The genes are TRBV29-1 and TRBJ2-2, with TRBD1 matching over 12 bases. Germline assignment: CDR1 SQVTM and CDR2 ANQGSEA. This CDR3 has 17 amino acids. V was clipped by 7 bases and J by 4 bases; unmatched bases: 13. Written as DNA, the CDR3 is TGCAGCGCCTCCATTCCCCCGGGACAGGGGGCCACCGGGGAGCTGTTTTTT. Translated: CSASIPPGQGATGELFF.

The rearrangement joins TRBV5-1 to TRBJ2-7; 9 bases align to TRBD1. Looked up from germline, CDR1 is SGHRS and CDR2 is YFSETQ. J gave up 2 bases and V 4 bases, and 4 bases lay outside the gene matches. The CDR3 runs 14 residues. The CDR3 nucleotides read TGCGCCAGCAGCACGGGACAGGGCCCCTACGAGCAGTACTTC. Its translation: CASSTGQGPYEQYF.

In regard to this clone: Other DNA sequences within the sample encode an identical CDR3. The gene calls are TRBV19 and TRBJ2-2; possibly TRBD1 for D (6 bases). The germline V gene has CDR1 LNHDA and CDR2 SQIVND (reference sequence). This CDR3 has 13 residues. The V and J ends lost 3 bases and 6 bases respectively, with 8 bases between them. The CDR3 nucleotides are TGTGCCAGTAGTATCCAGGGGTCCGGGGAGCTGTTTTTT. As protein: CASSIQGSGELFF.

Written as DNA, the CDR3 is TGTGCCAGTACCTCAAACCAGGTCCGCAATCAGCCCCAGCATTTT. Translation gives CASTSNQVRNQPQHF. The V gene is TRBV6-6, the J gene TRBJ1-5; D is uncertain. Per germline, CDR1 MNHNY and CDR2 SVGAGI (reference sequence). The V end lost 9 bases, the J end lost 2 bases, and 17 bases lay between the germline ends. The CDR3 extends over 15 amino acids.

Turning to this clone: In the same sample, other DNA sequences code for this CDR3. V is TRBV11-2 and J is TRBJ2-7; no firm D call. V lost 5 bases to trimming and J lost 4 bases, with 6 bases between them. The CDR3 spans 11 residues. Per the germline V gene, CDR1 is SGHAT and CDR2 is FQNNGV. CDR3 DNA: TGTGCCAGCAGCCCCTCGTACGAGCAGTACTTC. Translating gives CASSPSYEQYF.

The chain joins TRBV2 to TRBJ2-7; 9 bases map to TRBD1. This CDR3 contains 14 residues. Germline trimming cut 6 bases from V and 2 bases from J; bases unmatched to any gene: 5. The germline V gene has CDR1 SNHLY and CDR2 FYNNEI. The CDR3 spells CASRRTGATYEQYF. CDR3 bases: TGTGCCAGCAGGCGGACAGGGGCAACCTACGAGCAGTACTTC.

The V call is TRBV5-1, the J call TRBJ2-2; 8 bases line up with TRBD1. The CDR3 spans 16 residues. J lost 8 bases, V lost 4 bases, and 13 bases had no gene match. The germline gives CDR1 SGHRS, CDR2 YFSETQ. For the CDR3, the DNA is TGCGCCAGCAGCCCGGTCCCGGACAGGGCGGCTGGGGAGCTGTTTTTT. This sequence encodes CASSPVPDRAAGELFF.

The rearrangement joins TRBV19 to TRBJ2-2, with a tentative D call TRBD1 (5 bases). Germline CDR1 and CDR2: LNHDA and SQIVND (reference sequence). V was clipped by 2 bases and J by 0 bases, with 10 bases between them. The CDR3 has 16 residues. DNA of the CDR3: TGTGCCAGTAGTATACTAAGACAGTCGAACACCGGGGAGCTGTTTTTT. Translating gives CASSILRQSNTGELFF.

This clone has a single count. This chain uses TRBV11-3 with TRBJ1-1; D remains unclear. Trimming pared 3 bases from V and 4 bases from J, leaving 6 bases between. The CDR3 has 12 amino acids. Germline CDR1 and CDR2: SGHNT and YENEEA. The CDR3 DNA sequence: TGTGCCAGCAGCTTTGGAGTCACTGAAGCTTTCTTT. Its translation: CASSFGVTEAFF. Looking up the rest from reference TRBV11-3 and TRBJ1-1 gives the full variable domain: EAGVVQSPRYKIIEKKQPVAFWCNPISGHNTLYWYLQNLGQGPELLIRYENEEAVDDSQLPKDRFSAERLKGVDSTLKIQPAELGDSAVYLCASSFGVTEAFFGQGTRLTVV.

This clone was seen a single time. This chain joins TRBV5-6 and TRBJ2-3; perhaps TRBD1 as D (5 bases). This CDR3 is 14 amino acids long. V was pared by 2 bases and J by 2 bases, with 9 bases between. The V gene's germline CDR1 is SGHDT and CDR2 YYEEEE. This CDR3 is CASSFGASTDTQYF. CDR3 sequence (DNA): TGTGCCAGCAGCTTTGGGGCGTCCACAGATACGCAGTATTTT.

This clone was recorded only once. V usage is TRBV7-9 and J usage is TRBJ1-1, with TRBD1 identical over 8 bases. V was clipped by 6 bases and J by 1 base; unmatched bases: 4. CDR3 size: 14 residues. Per the germline V gene, CDR1 is SEHNR and CDR2 is FQNEAQ (reference sequence). CDR3 sequence reads: CASSTQGENTEAFF. Here the CDR3 DNA reads TGTGCCAGCAGTACACAGGGGGAGAACACTGAAGCTTTCTTT.

The J gene is TRBJ1-2, the V gene TRBV18, with 7 nucleotides matching TRBD1. Germline V gene sequence: CDR1 KGHSH, CDR2 LQKENI. The CDR3 is made up of 13 amino acids. With 4 bases clipped from V and 3 bases from J, the junction kept 2 bases outside the gene matches. The CDR3 DNA sequence: TGTGCCAGCTCACGTACAGGGGACTATGGCTACACCTTC. Protein sequence: CASSRTGDYGYTF.

The V gene is TRBV4-2, the J gene TRBJ2-2; 8 bases match TRBD2. CDR1 and CDR2 (germline): LGHNA, YNFKEQ. The CDR3 sequence is 16 residues long. The V segment lost 0 bases and the J segment 5 bases; nucleotides outside the gene matches: 5. CDR3 DNA sequence: TGTGCCAGCAGCCAAGATAGCGGGACCGAGACCGGGGAGCTGTTTTTT. It specifies CASSQDSGTETGELFF.

The V gene is TRBV27, the J gene TRBJ1-5; D remains ambiguous. This CDR3 is built from 14 residues. The germline V gene has CDR1 MNHEY and CDR2 SMNVEV (reference sequence). V lost 6 bases and J 4 bases, leaving 13 bases between the germline ends. The CDR3 DNA sequence: TGTGCCAGCAGCCTTACGGGGAAAAATCAGCCCCAGCATTTT. It codes for CASSLTGKNQPQHF.

The chain has TRBV5-1 and TRBJ1-3; unclear D gene. This CDR3 region has 13 residues. Germline values: CDR1 SGHRS, CDR2 YFSETQ. The V gene lost 4 bases and the J gene lost 0 bases, with 5 bases spanning the gap. The CDR3 here is CASSQDSGNTIYF. The CDR3 nucleotides read TGCGCCAGCAGCCAGGACTCTGGAAACACCATATATTTT. The full variable domain, with the rest looked up from reference TRBV5-1 and TRBJ1-3, is KAGVTQTPRYLIKTRGQQVTLSCSPISGHRSVSWYQQTPGQGLQFLFEYFSETQRNKGNFPGRFSGRQFSNSRSEMNVSTLELGDSALYLCASSQDSGNTIYFGEGSWLTVV.

The chain employs TRBV12-5 and TRBJ2-5; 10 bases map to TRBD2. Germline V gene data show CDR1 as LGHNT and CDR2 as FRNRAP. CDR3 length: 14 amino acids. The junction had 7 bases not matched to a gene; V was cut back by 7 bases and J by 5 bases. The CDR3 region is CASAPGLATETQYF. The CDR3 nucleotides read TGTGCTAGTGCCCCGGGACTAGCGACGGAGACCCAGTACTTC.

This rearrangement joins TRBV28 to TRBJ2-7; D unresolved. V shed 3 bases and J shed 2 bases, with 8 bases lying between them. CDR3 length equals 13 residues. Germline values: CDR1 MDHEN, CDR2 SYDVKM. The CDR3 DNA follows: TGTGCCAGCAGTTTTAACAGAGCCTACGAGCAGTACTTC. Translation: CASSFNRAYEQYF. Full variable domain (remainder filled in from reference TRBV28 and TRBJ2-7): DVKVTQSSRYLVKRTGEKVFLECVQDMDHENMFWYRQDPGLGLRLIYFSYDVKMKEKGDIPEGYSVSREKKERFSLILESASTNQTSMYLCASSFNRAYEQYFGPGTRLTVT.